Listed below are T cell receptor beta chains from one sample, sequenced in a study of shared clonotypes between healthy human individuals. Profiling relied on immunoSEQ multiplex PCR, and the TCRdb table lists in-frame clones only, not all of them. The sample consists of a few million clones, approximately 92% of them appearing once. The sequenced sample was naive CD8+ T cells from PBMCs. The source of these receptors is a man aged 18 to 29 in good health. Some clones in this sample may be carry-over from other donors' samples. The CDR3 runs from the conserved cysteine through the conserved F or W. The D gene is left open where the match is weak. Clone sizes are given selectively: once, few, many, or a class where the clone is expanded.

V	J	D	size	DNA	CDR3
TRBV5-6	TRBJ2-7	.	.	TGTGCCAGCAGCTTGTCGACCGTACTGATGGCCACCTACGAGCAGTACTTC	CASSLSTVLMATYEQYF
TRBV2	TRBJ2-4	TRBD1	.	TGTGCCAGCAGTGTGCCCGGACAGGCTAAAAACATTCAGTACTTC	CASSVPGQAKNIQYF
TRBV11-2	TRBJ2-1	.	.	TGTGCCAGCAGCTTAGATCTCGGGACCTCCTACAATGAGCAGTTCTTC	CASSLDLGTSYNEQFF
TRBV7-9	TRBJ2-7	.	.	TGTGCCAGCAGCTTAGCGCCCGGACTTTCGGGGGAGCAGTACTTC	CASSLAPGLSGEQYF
TRBV6-1	TRBJ2-2	TRBD1	.	TGTGCCAGCAGTGACAGGACAGGGGCGACCGGGGAGCTGTTTTTT	CASSDRTGATGELFF
TRBV15	TRBJ2-1	.	once	TGTGCCACCAGCAGGGGGGCCTTTGGAGGAAGCAGAAATGAGCAGTTCTTC	CATSRGAFGGSRNEQFF
TRBV27	TRBJ2-3	.	.	TGTGCCAGCAGTACTACCGGGAGACGGGCAGATACGCAGTATTTT	CASSTTGRRADTQYF
TRBV5-6	TRBJ2-7	TRBD2	.	TGTGCCAGCAGCGGTAGCGGGAAAGAGCAGTACTTC	CASSGSGKEQYF
TRBV11-2	TRBJ2-1	TRBD2	once	TGTGCCAGCAGCTTAGTGGGTAGCGGGAGGGCCCCCTACTACAATGAGCAGTTCTTC	CASSLVGSGRAPYYNEQFF
TRBV10-3	TRBJ1-1	TRBD1	.	TGTGCCATCAGAGAAGGACAGGGGGGAAACACTGAAGCTTTCTTT	CAIREGQGGNTEAFF
TRBV29-1	TRBJ2-2	TRBD2	.	TGCAGCGTTGAAGCGGCGGGACTAGCGGGAGGGCGAGTCGGGGAGCTGTTTTTT	CSVEAAGLAGGRVGELFF
TRBV4-1	TRBJ2-7	.	.	TGCGCCAGCAGCCTTCGGGGGGCGTACTCCTACGAGCAGTACTTC	CASSLRGAYSYEQYF
TRBV5-6	TRBJ2-1	.	once	TGTGCCAGCAGAGGGTCTCAAGGTTGGAATGAGCAGTTCTTC	CASRGSQGWNEQFF
TRBV4-2	TRBJ2-3	TRBD2	.	TGTGCCAGCAGCCAAGGGAGACTAGCGGGACGCTACACAGATACGCAGTATTTT	CASSQGRLAGRYTDTQYF
TRBV29-1	TRBJ1-2	.	.	TGCAGCGTGGACTATGGCTACACCTTC	CSVDYGYTF
TRBV4-1	TRBJ1-5	TRBD1	.	TGCGCCAGCAGCCAAGACGGACAGGGAGGTGGCAATCAGCCCCAGCATTTT	CASSQDGQGGGNQPQHF
TRBV5-1	TRBJ1-2	.	.	TGCGCCAGCAGCTCCAACATCGGCAGGGGAGTCTATGGCTACACCTTC	CASSSNIGRGVYGYTF
TRBV28	TRBJ2-1	.	.	TGTGCCAGCAAGTCAGCCTTTTTATCCTACAATGAGCAGTTCTTC	CASKSAFLSYNEQFF
TRBV7-2	TRBJ1-2	.	.	TGTGCCAGCAGCTTAGCAGGACTCTATGGCTACACCTTC	CASSLAGLYGYTF
TRBV30	TRBJ1-1	.	few	TGTGCCTGGAGTGGGGGGACGGCTGGCACTGAAGCTTTCTTT	CAWSGGTAGTEAFF
TRBV13	TRBJ2-1	.	.	TGTGCCAGCAGCTTAACGGCCCGAGAGAATGAGCAGTTCTTC	CASSLTARENEQFF
TRBV30	TRBJ1-6	.	.	TGTGCCTGGAGGGGGGGCAATTCACCCCTCCACTTT	CAWRGGNSPLHF
TRBV11-2	TRBJ1-2	.	.	TGTGCCAGCAGCTCTTCAGGGGACGGCTATGGCTACACCTTC	CASSSSGDGYGYTF
TRBV7-9	TRBJ1-2	.	.	TGTGCCAGCAGCTCCACCCGGGTAGATAACTATGGCTACACCTTC	CASSSTRVDNYGYTF
TRBV7-9	TRBJ2-2	.	.	TGTGCCAGCAGCTTAGCCACTGCCGGGGAGCTGTTTTTT	CASSLATAGELFF
TRBV7-2	TRBJ2-6	.	.	TGTGCCAGCAGCTTAGAGTTCCCGGCGCAGGGGTATGGGGCCAACGTCCTGACTTTC	CASSLEFPAQGYGANVLTF
TRBV27	TRBJ1-5	.	few	TGTGCCAGCAGTCTTCATAGCAATCAGCCCCAGCATTTT	CASSLHSNQPQHF
TRBV28	TRBJ2-1	.	.	TGTGCCAGCAGTTTAGCACTAGTAACCAATGAGCAGTTCTTC	CASSLALVTNEQFF
TRBV5-1	TRBJ1-2	.	.	TGCGCCAGCAGCTTGGGGGGTCTTGGCTACACCTTC	CASSLGGLGYTF
TRBV28	TRBJ2-7	.	once	TGTGCCAGCAGCTCCGGAGACGAGCAGTACTTC	CASSSGDEQYF
TRBV7-9	TRBJ2-4	TRBD2	.	TGTGCCAGCAGCTACGCGCCGTTGTCTAGCGGAGACACCCGAAACATTCAGTACTTC	CASSYAPLSSGDTRNIQYF
TRBV19	TRBJ2-7	TRBD1	.	TGTGCCAGTAGTACCCGGGACAGGACTTCCTACGAGCAGTACTTC	CASSTRDRTSYEQYF
TRBV4-1	TRBJ2-2	TRBD2	.	TGCGCCAGCAGCCAAACCAAACTAGCGGCGAACACCGGGGAGCTGTTTTTT	CASSQTKLAANTGELFF
TRBV19	TRBJ2-1	.	.	TGTGCCACCCAATTAGGACGATTTAATGAGCAGTTCTTC	CATQLGRFNEQFF
TRBV19	TRBJ2-1	TRBD1	.	TGTGCCAGTAGTCCCGGGACAGGGGGCTGGAATGAGCAGTTCTTC	CASSPGTGGWNEQFF
TRBV28	TRBJ2-7	TRBD2	.	TGTGCCAGCAGGTCGGGACCCAAGCGAACTAGCGGGTACGAGCAGTACTTC	CASRSGPKRTSGYEQYF
TRBV7-6	TRBJ2-7	TRBD1	.	TGTGCCAGCAGCTTAGTCTTGGGGACAGGAAACGAGCAGTACTTC	CASSLVLGTGNEQYF
TRBV6-5	TRBJ2-3	.	.	TGTGCCAGCAGTTACCAGCAAGAACTCACAGATACGCAGTATTTT	CASSYQQELTDTQYF
TRBV5-1	TRBJ2-7	.	.	TGCGCCAGCAGCTGGGCCGGGGGTCGCTCCTACGAGCAGTACTTC	CASSWAGGRSYEQYF